This TCR beta chain was identified during a study of T cell responses to AZD1222 COVID-19 vaccine. Regarding the study as a whole: Donors, mostly white British, included more females; clonal diversity was possibly underestimated. Every sample of the repertoires postdated the peak T cell response.

Worth noting for this clone: The antigen is unknown.

TCRdb's copy holds only in-frame clones and misses some; the assay was immunoSEQ multiplex PCR. Of some 180,000 clones in the sample, 85% to 95% were seen once. Unmatched junction bases numbered 8, after V lost 4 bases and J lost 0 bases. CDR1 is SGHNT and CDR2 is YYREEE in the germline V gene (reference sequence). This CDR3 has 19 residues. The source is an adult who received the MenACWY meningococcal vaccine as a control. The chain couples TRBV5-4 to TRBJ2-3; TRBD2 matches 16 bases. This sample comprised peripheral blood, obtained 28 days after the second dose of the MenACWY control vaccine. CDR3 amino acids: CASSPPWGLAGGSTDTQYF. The CDR3 nucleotides are TGTGCCAGCAGCCCTCCCTGGGGACTAGCGGGGGGGAGCACAGATACGCAGTATTTT.